Given below is one TCR beta chain in context. PCR involved 60 Vbeta and 13 Jbeta primers. Produced via immunoSEQ multiplex PCR; TCRdb's table is partial and in-frame only. The sample holds approximately 180,000 clones; roughly three quarters are singletons and the top ten take over 10%. This sample was taken from a study of cytomegalovirus exposure and HLA in healthy donors. The germline gives CDR1 SGHRS, CDR2 YFSETQ. This CDR3 has 16 amino acids. V lost 3 bases, J lost 5 bases, and 10 bases stayed unmatched. The sequence was obtained from a woman aged 45-65 years in good health and CMV-seropositive. This sequence joins TRBV5-1 and TRBJ1-1; 10 positions match TRBD1. Sequencing input: PBMCs. The CDR3, as DNA: TGCGCCAGCAGCTCGCTCCCGACAGGGGGCTGGACTGAAGCTTTCTTT. Translated: CASSSLPTGGWTEAFF.